Presented here are 25 T cell receptor beta chains from one specimen sequenced in a study of CD8 T cells in ankylosing spondylitis. TCRdb fed the 5' RACE reads into MiXCR, producing one record per CDR3 protein. Here the sample spans roughly 38,000 distinct CDR3 sequences, more than 15% being singletons. The sequenced material came from blood. The receptors derive from a male donor with ankylosing spondylitis or in good health (not recorded which).

This clonotype appeared a few times. This sequence joins TRBV2 and TRBJ2-1; no firm D call. From germline, CDR1 is SNHLY and CDR2 FYNNEI. With 1 base removed from V and 1 base from J, the gap between germline ends came to 8 bases. The CDR3 is made up of 15 amino acids. CDR3 bases: TGTGCCAGCAGTGAAGAAGGCGGTTCCTACAATGAGCAGTTCTTC. This sequence encodes CASSEEGGSYNEQFF.

The chain links TRBV6-6 to TRBJ1-4; D ambiguous. Germline CDR1 reads MNHNY; CDR2 reads SVGAGI (reference sequence). This CDR3 has 16 residues. V was clipped by 5 bases and J by 5 bases, with 18 bases between them. The CDR3 protein is CASSPHPETRNEKLFF. In DNA, the CDR3 is TGTGCCAGCAGTCCCCACCCGGAGACAAGAAATGAAAAACTGTTTTTT.

The chain carries TRBV28 and TRBJ2-2, with D tentatively TRBD2 (6 bases). CDR3 size: 17 residues. Germline V gene data show CDR1 as MDHEN and CDR2 as SYDVKM. Trimming pared 2 bases from V and 3 bases from J, leaving 16 bases between. CDR3 amino acids: CASSLGIRREDTGELFF. The CDR3 bases are TGTGCCAGCAGTTTAGGTATCCGCAGGGAGGACACCGGGGAGCTGTTTTTT.

V and J are TRBV6-4 and TRBJ2-2; the D is unclear. Germline assignment: CDR1 MRHNA and CDR2 SNTAGT. This CDR3 is built from 14 residues. The V gene lost 2 bases and the J gene lost 4 bases, with 8 bases spanning the gap. This CDR3 reads CASSDGWLTGELFF. The CDR3 DNA reads as TGTGCCAGCAGTGACGGCTGGCTCACCGGGGAGCTGTTTTTT.

The rearrangement joins TRBV25-1 to TRBJ1-1; possibly TRBD1 for D (5 bases). V was shortened by 3 bases and J by 4 bases, with 9 bases between the two germline ends. Germline CDR1 MGHDK, CDR2 SYGVNS. The CDR3 contains 13 residues. Written as DNA, the CDR3 is TGTGCCAGCAGTGACAGGGTTTTCACTGAAGCTTTCTTT. It translates to CASSDRVFTEAFF.

The chain is built from TRBV20-1 and TRBJ2-5, with 10 nucleotides matching TRBD2. The germline V gene has CDR1 DFQATT and CDR2 SNEGSKA (reference sequence). V gave up 6 bases and J gave up 7 bases; unmatched junction bases: 11. The CDR3 totals 14 residues. The CDR3 loop is CSAPSGGLRGTQYF. The CDR3 DNA reads as TGCAGTGCACCTAGCGGGGGCCTAAGAGGGACCCAGTACTTC.

The chain uses TRBV7-9 and TRBJ1-1, with a tentative D call TRBD1 (6 bases). Trimming took off 5 bases at V and 4 bases at J, with 14 bases between the two ends. Germline lookup yields CDR1 SEHNR and CDR2 FQNEAQ (reference sequence). The CDR3 runs to 14 residues. CDR3 loop: CASSRLQGSTEAFF. The CDR3 DNA sequence: TGTGCCAGCAGCCGTCTACAGGGATCCACTGAAGCTTTCTTT.

This clonotype was observed a handful of times. The CDR3 loop is CSANLELGNEQFF. The DNA of the CDR3 is TGCAGTGCTAACCTGGAGTTGGGCAATGAGCAGTTCTTC. This chain joins TRBV20-1 and TRBJ2-1; no clear D. This CDR3 contains 13 residues. Germline V gives CDR1 DFQATT, CDR2 SNEGSKA (reference sequence). V was pared by 4 bases and J by 6 bases, with 13 bases between.

The chain uses TRBV6-1 and TRBJ2-2; D unresolved. This CDR3 is built from 15 residues. Germline V lookup: CDR1 MNHNS, CDR2 SASEGT. Trimming stripped 1 base from V and 1 base from J, with 7 bases between. The CDR3 reads CASSEEAGNTGELFF. CDR3 nucleotides: TGTGCCAGCAGTGAAGAGGCAGGGAACACCGGGGAGCTGTTTTTT.

This clonotype was observed many times. The rearrangement links TRBV7-6 to TRBJ2-1; 7 bases are a match to TRBD1. CDR1 and CDR2 from the germline V gene are SGHVS and FNYEAQ. The junction had 4 bases not matched to a gene; V was cut back by 1 base and J by 4 bases. This CDR3 spans 15 amino acids. The DNA for the CDR3 is TGTGCCAGCAGCTTAGTGACAGGGAAGTACAATGAGCAGTTCTTC. Its protein is CASSLVTGKYNEQFF.

V is TRBV6-2 or TRBV6-3 and J is TRBJ2-2, with TRBD2 identical over 8 bases. The germline gives CDR1 MNHEY, CDR2 SVGEGT. The CDR3 is made up of 15 amino acids. The junction had 10 bases not matched to a gene; V was cut back by 6 bases and J by 7 bases. Here the CDR3 reads CASRPPGGVGGELFF. DNA of the CDR3: TGTGCCAGCAGACCCCCCGGGGGGGTAGGCGGGGAGCTGTTTTTT.

The table lists this clonotype with many counts. The J gene is TRBJ2-2, the V gene TRBV7-9; D call uncertain. The CDR3 runs 14 residues. V lost 5 bases, J lost 0 bases, and 7 bases lay in between. The germline CDR1 and CDR2 sequences are SEHNR and FQNEAQ (reference sequence). The CDR3 coding sequence is TGTGCCAGCAGCCCCCAGTCGAACACCGGGGAGCTGTTTTTT. This translates into CASSPQSNTGELFF.

The rearrangement uses TRBV4-3 and TRBJ1-2; D unclear. The V gene's germline CDR1 is LGHNA and CDR2 YSLEER. The CDR3 runs 15 residues. With 0 bases removed from V and 8 bases from J, the gap between germline ends came to 16 bases. As DNA, the CDR3 is TGCGCCAGCAGCCAAGATCGTAAGGGCGTCGGAGGCTACACCTTC. Translated: CASSQDRKGVGGYTF.

This clonotype showed up many times. The chain links TRBV9 to TRBJ2-7; possible D gene TRBD2, 5 bases. Germline assignment: CDR1 SGDLS and CDR2 YYNGEE. V lost 5 bases, J lost 3 bases, and 15 bases lay in between. The CDR3 contains 14 residues. The CDR3: CASSEGDLYYEQYF. CDR3 nucleotides: TGTGCCAGCAGTGAGGGAGACCTCTACTACGAGCAGTACTTC.

This chain connects TRBV24-1 to TRBJ2-5, with D possibly TRBD2 on 5 matching bases. The CDR3 runs 15 residues. CDR1 and CDR2 (germline): KGHDR, SFDVKD. V lost 0 bases, J lost 5 bases, and 12 bases lay in between. The CDR3 DNA sequence: TGTGCCACCAGTGATTTGCCCGAGACGGGGGAGACCCAGTACTTC. This codes for CATSDLPETGETQYF.

This sequence joins TRBV14 and TRBJ2-1; D unclear. The germline V and J ends were trimmed by 0 bases and 15 bases, with 6 bases remaining between them. CDR1 SGHDN and CDR2 FVKESK come from the germline V gene. The CDR3 length is 10 residues. The CDR3 sequence: CASSQETLFF. CDR3 coding DNA: TGTGCCAGCAGCCAAGAAACCTTGTTCTTC.

This sequence joins TRBV12-3 or TRBV12-4 and TRBJ1-1; no clear D gene. Deletions cut 3 bases from V and 8 bases from J, with 16 bases between. This CDR3 has 14 amino acids. The CDR3 loop reads CASSFYGREDEAFF. In nucleotides, the CDR3 is TGTGCCAGCAGTTTTTATGGCCGGGAGGACGAAGCTTTCTTT.

The V gene is TRBV7-9, the J gene TRBJ2-5, with TRBD2 identical over 10 bases. CDR3 length: 14 residues. With V trimmed by 8 bases and J by 2 bases, 5 bases remained unmatched. Germline loops: CDR1 SEHNR, CDR2 FQNEAQ (reference sequence). The CDR3 nucleotides read TGTGCCAGCCGGCCAGCGGGAGGGCAAGAGACCCAGTACTTC. This gives the protein CASRPAGGQETQYF.

The chain carries TRBV14 and TRBJ1-5; 9 bases map to TRBD1. With 2 bases clipped from V and 8 bases from J, the junction kept 4 bases outside the gene matches. The germline V gene has CDR1 SGHDN and CDR2 FVKESK. This CDR3 region has 14 residues. The CDR3 nucleotides read TGTGCCAGCAGCCAAACAGGGGGCGCGGAGCCCCAGCATTTT. It codes for CASSQTGGAEPQHF.

The table lists this clonotype with a few counts. This rearrangement joins TRBV12-3 or TRBV12-4 to TRBJ1-4; TRBD1 is a possible D gene (6 bases). The V and J ends lost 7 bases and 0 bases respectively, with 12 bases between them. The CDR3 runs 15 residues. The CDR3 is CASILQGATNEKLFF. The CDR3 DNA reads as TGTGCCAGCATACTACAGGGTGCAACTAATGAAAAACTGTTTTTT.

The chain employs TRBV5-6 and TRBJ2-2, with 7 bases identical to TRBD1. Germline V gives CDR1 SGHDT, CDR2 YYEEEE. This CDR3 is built from 15 residues. The V segment lost 3 bases and the J segment 6 bases; nucleotides outside the gene matches: 8. In DNA form, the CDR3 reads TGTGCCAGCAGCTGGGGGACAGCTAGGCCCGGGGAGCTGTTTTTT. It translates to CASSWGTARPGELFF.

This clonotype occurred a few times. This chain uses TRBV7-9 with TRBJ2-2; no definite D call. V was cut by 4 bases and J by 7 bases, with 10 bases left in between. Germline CDR1 is SEHNR and CDR2 is FQNEAQ (reference sequence). The CDR3 sequence is 13 residues long. CDR3 bases: TGTGCCAGCAGCTCATTCAGTCACGGGGAGCTGTTTTTT. Amino acid sequence: CASSSFSHGELFF.

This clonotype showed up just a few times. The V call is TRBV20-1, the J call TRBJ2-2; a weak D match, TRBD2 (5 bases). Germline CDR1 and CDR2: DFQATT and SNEGSKA (reference sequence). V was pared by 3 bases and J by 0 bases, with 11 bases between. The CDR3 is 15 residues long. The CDR3 coding sequence is TGCAGTGCTAGGGGCGGACTGTCGAACACCGGGGAGCTGTTTTTT. Translated, it gives CSARGGLSNTGELFF.

This clonotype appeared many times. The chain is built from TRBV5-1 and TRBJ1-2; no clear D. The germline gives CDR1 SGHRS, CDR2 YFSETQ. The CDR3 is 14 amino acids. V gave up 0 bases and J gave up 4 bases, with 10 bases separating them. The CDR3: CASSLEVAVYGYTF. The CDR3 DNA follows: TGCGCCAGCAGCTTGGAGGTCGCCGTCTATGGCTACACCTTC.

A few counts support this clonotype. The rearrangement links TRBV6-5 to TRBJ2-1, with TRBD2 matching 9 bases. Unmatched junction bases numbered 3, after V lost 7 bases and J lost 2 bases. This CDR3 spans 14 amino acids. Germline V gene data show CDR1 as MNHEY and CDR2 as SVGAGI. The CDR3 here is CASTGGGAYNEQFF. The CDR3 DNA reads TGTGCCAGCACGGGCGGGGGGGCCTACAATGAGCAGTTCTTC.